This passage covers 3 T cell receptor beta chains from one sample sequenced in a study of blood T cell repertoires in COVID-19. The protocol was immunoSEQ multiplex PCR, while the TCRdb copy is restricted to in-frame clones and leaves out a portion. The table includes approximately 290,000 clones, approximately 90% detected once. The sequencing input was peripheral blood. All receptors come from a man aged 30 to 45 with acute or convalescent COVID-19.

The chain has TRBV28 and TRBJ2-4, with D possibly being TRBD2 (6 bases). This CDR3 has 13 amino acids. CDR1 is MDHEN, CDR2 SYDVKM, per germline. V dropped 6 bases and J dropped 7 bases, with 13 bases sitting between them. In nucleotides, the CDR3 is TGTGCCAGCAGAACCAGACTAGTCAACATTCAGTACTTC. Its translation: CASRTRLVNIQYF.

Only a few counts were recorded for this clone. The chain combines TRBV10-3 with TRBJ1-1, with 9 bases that match TRBD1. With 7 bases clipped from V and 5 bases from J, the junction kept 11 bases outside the gene matches. This CDR3 is 15 amino acids long. Looked up from germline, CDR1 is ENHRY and CDR2 is SYGVKD. The CDR3 spells CAITPGQGMQTEAFF. For the CDR3, the DNA is TGTGCCATCACGCCGGGACAGGGTATGCAAACTGAAGCTTTCTTT.

The chain joins TRBV7-9 to TRBJ2-4, with 8 bases identical to TRBD1. CDR1 SEHNR and CDR2 FQNEAQ come from the germline V gene (reference sequence). This CDR3 contains 13 residues. The V segment lost 3 bases and the J segment 8 bases; nucleotides outside the gene matches: 3. The CDR3 sequence is CASSFDRGYIQYF. The CDR3 DNA follows: TGTGCCAGCAGCTTTGACAGGGGATACATTCAGTACTTC.